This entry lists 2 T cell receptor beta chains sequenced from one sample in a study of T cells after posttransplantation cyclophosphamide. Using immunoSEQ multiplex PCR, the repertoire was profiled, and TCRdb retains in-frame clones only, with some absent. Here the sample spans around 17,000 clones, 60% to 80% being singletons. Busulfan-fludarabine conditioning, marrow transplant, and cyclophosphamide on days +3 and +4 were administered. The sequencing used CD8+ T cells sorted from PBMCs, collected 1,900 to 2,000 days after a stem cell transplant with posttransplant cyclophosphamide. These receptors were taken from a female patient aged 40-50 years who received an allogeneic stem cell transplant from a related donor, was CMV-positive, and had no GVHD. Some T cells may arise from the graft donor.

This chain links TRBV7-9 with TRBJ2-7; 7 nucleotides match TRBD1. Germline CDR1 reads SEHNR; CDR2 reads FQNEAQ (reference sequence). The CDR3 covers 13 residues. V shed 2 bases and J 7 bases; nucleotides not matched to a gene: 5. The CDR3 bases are TGTGCCAGCAGCTTACCGACAGGGCCTGAGCAGTACTTC. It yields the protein CASSLPTGPEQYF.

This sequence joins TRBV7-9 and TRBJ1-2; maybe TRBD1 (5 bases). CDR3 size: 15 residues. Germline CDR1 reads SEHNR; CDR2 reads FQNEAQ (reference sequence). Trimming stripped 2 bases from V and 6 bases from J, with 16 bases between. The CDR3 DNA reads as TGTGCCAGCAGCTTAATGCCGGGGACTCTGGATGGCTACACCTTC. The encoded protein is CASSLMPGTLDGYTF.